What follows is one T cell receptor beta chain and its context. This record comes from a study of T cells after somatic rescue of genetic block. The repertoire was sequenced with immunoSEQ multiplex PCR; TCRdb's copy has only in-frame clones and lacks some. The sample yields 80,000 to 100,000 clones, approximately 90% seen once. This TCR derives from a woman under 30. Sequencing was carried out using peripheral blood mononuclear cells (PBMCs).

CDR3 bases: TGTGCCAGCAGCTTAACAGGGATAGGGTCTGGGGCCAACGTCCTGACTTTC. This gives the protein CASSLTGIGSGANVLTF. This rearrangement joins TRBV7-3 to TRBJ2-6; D is undetermined. Germline V gene sequence: CDR1 SGHTA, CDR2 FQGTGA. CDR3 length: 17 amino acids. With 0 bases removed from V and 1 base from J, the gap between germline ends came to 10 bases.